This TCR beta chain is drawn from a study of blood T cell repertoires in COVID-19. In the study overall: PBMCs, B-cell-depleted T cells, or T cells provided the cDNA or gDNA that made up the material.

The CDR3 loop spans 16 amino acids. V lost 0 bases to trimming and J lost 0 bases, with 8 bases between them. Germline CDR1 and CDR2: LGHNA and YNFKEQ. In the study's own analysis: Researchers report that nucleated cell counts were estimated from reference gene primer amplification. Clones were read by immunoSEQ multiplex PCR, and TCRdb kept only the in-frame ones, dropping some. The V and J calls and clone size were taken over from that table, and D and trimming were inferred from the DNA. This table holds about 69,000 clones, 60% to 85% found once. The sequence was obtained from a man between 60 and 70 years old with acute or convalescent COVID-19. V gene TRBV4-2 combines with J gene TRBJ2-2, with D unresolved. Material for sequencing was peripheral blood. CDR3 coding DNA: TGTGCCAGCAGCCAAGACCTCATAGCGAACACCGGGGAGCTGTTTTTT. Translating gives CASSQDLIANTGELFF.